A selection of T cell receptor beta chains follows, all from one sample in a study of beta chain features in type 1 diabetes. Repertoires were generated with immunoSEQ multiplex PCR, while TCRdb's copy carries only in-frame clones and drops some. The sample has 900,000 or so clones, roughly 16% seen once. The sequenced sample consisted of naive CD4+ T cells from blood. These receptors were obtained from a woman between 18 and 29 years old in good health. The CDR3 runs from the conserved cysteine through the conserved F or W. Fields, in order: CDR3 protein, CDR3 length, V gene.

CASSPPTSGHNEQFF 15 TRBV28
CASSSGGSVYEQYF 14 TRBV28
CASREDRFIGGYTF 14 TRBV7-8
CASSGTAQETQYF 13 TRBV6-1
CASRIAGGSAYNEQFF 16 TRBV7-9
CASSRDRGANEQFF 14 TRBV19
CASSPPDTSGFEQYF 15 TRBV28
CASSYFNEQFF 11 TRBV2
CASSNTDTQYF 11 TRBV7-9
CASSLQGLAGVIEDEQYF 18 TRBV7-9
CASSLSRGPDTQYF 14 TRBV7-2
CASSFRQGQFF 11 TRBV5-6
CAISADNSYESTQYF 15 TRBV10-3
CASTTSIASGQTGELFF 17 TRBV4-2
CASSYGHDQPQHF 13 TRBV6-6
CASSYSKGRGSYEQYF 16 TRBV6-5
CASRLRPYNEQFF 13 TRBV19
CASSFGGNTIYF 12 TRBV11-1
CASSPDRDNEQFF 13 TRBV7-2
CASSPQTGTGGKNTEAFF 18 TRBV23-1
CASSLVLQETQYF 13 TRBV5-1
CASSPGQTTDTQYF 14 TRBV6-1
CASSPRNRDTGELFF 15 TRBV18
CASSYGGNYNEQFF 14 TRBV6-6